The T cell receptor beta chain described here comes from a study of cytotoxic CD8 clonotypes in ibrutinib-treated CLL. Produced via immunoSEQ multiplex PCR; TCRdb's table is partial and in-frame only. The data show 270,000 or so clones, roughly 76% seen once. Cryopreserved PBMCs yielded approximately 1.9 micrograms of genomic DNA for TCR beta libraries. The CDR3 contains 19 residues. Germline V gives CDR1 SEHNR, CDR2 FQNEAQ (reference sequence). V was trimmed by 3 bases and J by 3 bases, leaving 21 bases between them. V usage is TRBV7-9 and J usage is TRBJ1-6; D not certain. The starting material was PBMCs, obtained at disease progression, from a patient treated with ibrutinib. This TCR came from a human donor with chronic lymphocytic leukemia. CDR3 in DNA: TGTGCCAGCAGCTTCAACTCTGGGCCGCTCAACATCTATAATTCACCCCTCCACTTT. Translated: CASSFNSGPLNIYNSPLHF.